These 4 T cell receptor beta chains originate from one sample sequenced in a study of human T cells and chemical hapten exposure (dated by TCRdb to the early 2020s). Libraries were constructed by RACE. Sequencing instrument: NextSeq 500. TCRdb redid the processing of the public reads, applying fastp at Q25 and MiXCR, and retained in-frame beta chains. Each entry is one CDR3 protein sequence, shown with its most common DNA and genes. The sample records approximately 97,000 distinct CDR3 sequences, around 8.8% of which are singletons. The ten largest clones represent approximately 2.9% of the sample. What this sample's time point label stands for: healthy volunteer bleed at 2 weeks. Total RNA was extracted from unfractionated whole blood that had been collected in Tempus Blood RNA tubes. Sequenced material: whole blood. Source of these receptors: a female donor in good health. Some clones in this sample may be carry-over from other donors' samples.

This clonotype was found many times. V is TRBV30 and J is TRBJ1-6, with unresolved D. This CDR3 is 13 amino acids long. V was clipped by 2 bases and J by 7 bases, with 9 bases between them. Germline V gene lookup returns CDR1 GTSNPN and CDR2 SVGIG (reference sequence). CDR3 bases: TGTGCCTGGAGTCCACAGCTAAATTCACCCCTCCACTTT. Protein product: CAWSPQLNSPLHF.

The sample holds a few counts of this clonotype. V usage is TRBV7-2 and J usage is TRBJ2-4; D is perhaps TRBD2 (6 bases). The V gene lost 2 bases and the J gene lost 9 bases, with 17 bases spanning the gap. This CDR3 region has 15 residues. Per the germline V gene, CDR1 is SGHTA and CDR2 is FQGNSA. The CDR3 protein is CASSLSAGSVGIQYF. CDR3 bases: TGTGCCAGCAGCTTATCCGCCGGGAGCGTCGGCATTCAGTACTTC.

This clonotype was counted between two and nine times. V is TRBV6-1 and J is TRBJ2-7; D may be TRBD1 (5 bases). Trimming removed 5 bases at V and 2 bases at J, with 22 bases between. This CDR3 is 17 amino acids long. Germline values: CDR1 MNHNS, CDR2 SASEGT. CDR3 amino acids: CASSTRLSGLKAYEQYF. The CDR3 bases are TGTGCCAGCAGTACACGGCTGTCAGGGTTGAAGGCCTACGAGCAGTACTTC.

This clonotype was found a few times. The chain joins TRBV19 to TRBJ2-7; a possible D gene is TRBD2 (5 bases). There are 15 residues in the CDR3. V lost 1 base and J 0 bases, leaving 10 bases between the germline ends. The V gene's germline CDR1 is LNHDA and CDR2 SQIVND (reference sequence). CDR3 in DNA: TGTGCCAGTAGTATAGGCGTGGGGAGCTCCTACGAGCAGTACTTC. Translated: CASSIGVGSSYEQYF.